A selection of T cell receptor beta chains follows, all from one sample in a study of blood T cells in healthy people across ages. TCRdb passed the 5' RACE reads through MiXCR, listing each CDR3 protein once. The top ten clones hold about 11% of a sample with about 1.6 million distinct CDR3 sequences, around 35% of them seen once. The sequenced material came from blood. The receptor source for this set is a woman aged 25 to 39 in good health. Both conserved end residues are trimmed from each CDR3. Each record gives: J gene, V gene, CDR3 protein.

>TRBJ2-7|TRBV3-1
ASSPGGGQNYEQY
>TRBJ2-3|TRBV13
ASIPVGREGSTDTQY
>TRBJ2-7|TRBV7-3
ASSPLAGALSYEQY
>TRBJ2-1|TRBV6-2/TRBV6-3
ASSYSWYEQF
>TRBJ1-5|TRBV6-2/TRBV6-3
ASSPTGGQPQH
>TRBJ2-3|TRBV12-5
ASGSLAGDTDTQY
>TRBJ2-5|TRBV20-1
SAPGQGAETQY
>TRBJ2-3|TRBV15
ATSTGRGREADTQY
>TRBJ1-4|TRBV12-3/TRBV12-4
ASSLRQGAIEKLF
>TRBJ2-7|TRBV6-5
ASQYYRGYSYEQY
>TRBJ2-1|TRBV18
ASSPPDFYNEQF
>TRBJ2-1|TRBV5-1
ASSLDSAKEQF
>TRBJ1-2|TRBV4-1
ASSQGDTHSYT
>TRBJ2-1|TRBV12-3/TRBV12-4
ASSGSRGSYNEQF
>TRBJ2-6|TRBV5-6
ASSLRQTGANVLT
>TRBJ1-2|TRBV28
ASSSSQRYYGYT
>TRBJ2-1|TRBV6-5
ASSDDLGDEQF
>TRBJ2-7|TRBV20-1
SGSAAVGYEQY
>TRBJ2-7|TRBV28
ASRGGSRSYEQY
>TRBJ2-5|TRBV7-8
ASSLFAETQY
>TRBJ1-2|TRBV10-3
AISESDSNYGYT
>TRBJ2-7|TRBV6-1
ASSDAPGHLYEQY
>TRBJ1-5|TRBV18
ASSPSWDRDQPQH